This entry is about one T cell receptor (beta chain). TCRdb's copy holds only in-frame clones and misses some; the assay was immunoSEQ multiplex PCR. The sample holds 52,000 or so clones; 70% to 85% are singletons and the top ten take 6.1%. This entry comes from a study of radiotherapy plus CTLA-4 blockade in lung cancer. The germline gives CDR1 SEHNR, CDR2 FQNEAQ (reference sequence). This CDR3 is built from 15 residues. V lost 3 bases to trimming and J lost 2 bases; unmatched junction nucleotides: 5. Those with chemo-refractory metastatic non-small-cell lung cancer were treated with focal radiation combined with CTLA-4 blockade using ipilimumab.

This chain connects TRBV7-9 to TRBJ1-2; TRBD1 matches at 8 bases. The origin of this receptor is a human donor with non-small cell lung cancer whose response to radiotherapy plus ipilimumab could not be evaluated. Here the sequenced sample was peripheral blood, taken from a patient treated with radiotherapy plus ipilimumab. The CDR3 is CASSFTGTGNYGYTF. CDR3 nucleotides: TGTGCCAGCAGCTTTACAGGGACAGGCAACTATGGCTACACCTTC.